The clone carrying this T cell receptor beta chain was seen ten or more times. As yet, its antigen is unknown. The data were obtained in a study of T cells in Graves' hyperthyroidism and ophthalmopathy. Overall study findings and caveats: Stable hyperthyroidism and ophthalmopathy were separated using 13 V-J signatures. The model made its ophthalmopathy prediction, and onset followed a median approximately six months later. Most thyroid clonotypes that were expanded above 0.001 also turned up in blood.

J gave up 9 bases and V 6 bases, and 16 bases lay outside the gene matches. The CDR3 runs 16 residues. Germline-derived CDR1 and CDR2 are MDHEN and SYDVKM. Amplified TCR beta CDR3 regions came from RNA transcripts. TCR CDR3 regions were first amplified by RT-PCR with HTBI primers. TCRdb reprocessed the multiplex PCR reads with MiXCR, giving one entry per CDR3 protein. The sample contains fewer than 450,000 distinct CDR3 sequences, approximately 17% of which appear only once. Clinical symptoms, serum thyroxine, TRAb, thyroid ultrasound and orbital computed tomography established diagnosis. Material: blood. The chain is built from TRBV28 and TRBJ2-4; 8 bases line up with TRBD1. This TCR was recovered from a man between 18 and 35 years old with Graves' ophthalmopathy. This CDR3 reads CASSAARGTGTSIQYF. DNA of the CDR3: TGTGCCAGCAGCGCAGCCCGGGGGACAGGCACAAGCATTCAGTACTTC.